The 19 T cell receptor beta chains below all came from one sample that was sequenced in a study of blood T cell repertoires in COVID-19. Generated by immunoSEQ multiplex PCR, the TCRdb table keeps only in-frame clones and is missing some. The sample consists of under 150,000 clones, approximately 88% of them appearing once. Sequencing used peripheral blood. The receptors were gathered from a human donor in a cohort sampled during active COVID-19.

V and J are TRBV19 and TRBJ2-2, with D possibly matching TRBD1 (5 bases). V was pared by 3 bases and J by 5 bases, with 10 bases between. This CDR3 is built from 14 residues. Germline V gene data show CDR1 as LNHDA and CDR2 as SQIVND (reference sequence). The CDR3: CASSMGRATGELFF. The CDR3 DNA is TGTGCCAGTAGTATGGGCAGGGCTACCGGGGAGCTGTTTTTT. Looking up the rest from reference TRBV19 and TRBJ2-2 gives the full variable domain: DGGITQSPKYLFRKEGQNVTLSCEQNLNHDAMYWYRQDPGQGLRLIYYSQIVNDFQKGDIAEGYSVSREKKESFPLTVTSAQKNPTAFYLCASSMGRATGELFFGEGSRLTVL.

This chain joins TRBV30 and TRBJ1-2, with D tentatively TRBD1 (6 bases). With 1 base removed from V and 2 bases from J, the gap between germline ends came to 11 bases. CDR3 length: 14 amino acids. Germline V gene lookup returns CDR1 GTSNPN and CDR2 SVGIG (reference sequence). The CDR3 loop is CAWSAGQTNYGYTF. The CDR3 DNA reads TGTGCCTGGAGTGCAGGACAGACGAACTATGGCTACACCTTC.

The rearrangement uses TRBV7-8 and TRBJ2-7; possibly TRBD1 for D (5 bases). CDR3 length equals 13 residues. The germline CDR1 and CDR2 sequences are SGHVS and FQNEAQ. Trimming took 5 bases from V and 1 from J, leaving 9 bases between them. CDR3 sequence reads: CASSTDTSYEQYF. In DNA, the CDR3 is TGTGCCAGCAGCACGGACACTTCCTACGAGCAGTACTTC. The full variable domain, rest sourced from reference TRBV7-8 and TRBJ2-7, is GAGVSQSPRYKVAKRGQDVALRCDPISGHVSLFWYQQALGQGPEFLTYFQNEAQLDKSGLPSDRFFAERPEGSVSTLKIQRTQQEDSAVYLCASSTDTSYEQYFGPGTRLTVT.

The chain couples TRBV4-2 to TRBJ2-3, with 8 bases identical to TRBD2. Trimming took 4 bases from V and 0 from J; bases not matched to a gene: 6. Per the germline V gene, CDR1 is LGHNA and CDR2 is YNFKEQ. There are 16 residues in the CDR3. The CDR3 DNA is TGTGCCAGCAGCCCTTTCGGGGGGGCAAGCACAGATACGCAGTATTTT. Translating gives CASSPFGGASTDTQYF.

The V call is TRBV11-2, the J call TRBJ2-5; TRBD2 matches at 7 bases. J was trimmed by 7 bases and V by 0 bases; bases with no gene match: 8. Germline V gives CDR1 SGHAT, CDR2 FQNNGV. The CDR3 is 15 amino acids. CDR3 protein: CASSLDLAGGGTQYF. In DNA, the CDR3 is TGTGCCAGCAGCTTAGACTTAGCGGGCGGGGGGACCCAGTACTTC.

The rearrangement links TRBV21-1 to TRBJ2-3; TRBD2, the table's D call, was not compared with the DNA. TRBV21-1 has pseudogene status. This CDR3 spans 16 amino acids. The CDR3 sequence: CASSTEGGRGTDTQYF. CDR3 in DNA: TGTGCCAGCAGCACCGAGGGGGGGCGGGGCACAGATACGCAGTATTTT.

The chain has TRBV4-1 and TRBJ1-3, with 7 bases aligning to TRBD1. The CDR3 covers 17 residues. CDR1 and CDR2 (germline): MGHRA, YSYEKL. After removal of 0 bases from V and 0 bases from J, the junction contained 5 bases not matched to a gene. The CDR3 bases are TGCGCCAGCAGCCAAGAGAACAGGGGCTACTCTGGAAACACCATATATTTT. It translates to CASSQENRGYSGNTIYF.

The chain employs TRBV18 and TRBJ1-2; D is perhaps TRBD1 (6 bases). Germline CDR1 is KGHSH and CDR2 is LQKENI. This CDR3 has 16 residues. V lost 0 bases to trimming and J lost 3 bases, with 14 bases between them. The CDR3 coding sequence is TGTGCCAGCTCACCACCGGACTGGGGGCGAGACTATGGCTACACCTTC. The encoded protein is CASSPPDWGRDYGYTF.

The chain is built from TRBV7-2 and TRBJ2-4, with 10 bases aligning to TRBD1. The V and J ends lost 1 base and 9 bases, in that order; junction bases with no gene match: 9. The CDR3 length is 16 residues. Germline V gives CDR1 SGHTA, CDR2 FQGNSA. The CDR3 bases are TGTGCCAGCAGCTTAGAGACCCGGGACAGGGGAGGCATTCAGTACTTC. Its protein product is CASSLETRDRGGIQYF.

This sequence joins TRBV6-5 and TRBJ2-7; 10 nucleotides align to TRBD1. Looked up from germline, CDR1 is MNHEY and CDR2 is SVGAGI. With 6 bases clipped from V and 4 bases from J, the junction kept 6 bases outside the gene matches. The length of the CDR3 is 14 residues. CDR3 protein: CASSAGTGAYEQYF. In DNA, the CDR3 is TGTGCCAGCAGCGCCGGGACAGGGGCTTACGAGCAGTACTTC.

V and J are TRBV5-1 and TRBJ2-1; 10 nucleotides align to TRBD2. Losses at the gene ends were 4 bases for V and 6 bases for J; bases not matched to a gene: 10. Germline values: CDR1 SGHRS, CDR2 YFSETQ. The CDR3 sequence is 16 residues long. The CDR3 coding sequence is TGCGCCAGCAGCCTAACCGGGACTAGCGCATCCAATGAGCAGTTCTTC. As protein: CASSLTGTSASNEQFF.

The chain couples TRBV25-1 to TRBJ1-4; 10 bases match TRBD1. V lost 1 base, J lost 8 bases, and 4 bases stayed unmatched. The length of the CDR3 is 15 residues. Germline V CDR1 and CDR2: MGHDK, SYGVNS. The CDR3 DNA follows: TGTGCCAGCAGTGAATTGGGGACAGGGGAAGAAAAACTGTTTTTT. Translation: CASSELGTGEEKLFF.

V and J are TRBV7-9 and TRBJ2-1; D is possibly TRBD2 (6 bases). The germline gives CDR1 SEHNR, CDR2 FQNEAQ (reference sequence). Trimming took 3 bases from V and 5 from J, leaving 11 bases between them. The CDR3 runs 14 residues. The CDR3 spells CASSLVLAHNEQFF. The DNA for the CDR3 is TGTGCCAGCAGCTTGGTACTAGCCCACAATGAGCAGTTCTTC.

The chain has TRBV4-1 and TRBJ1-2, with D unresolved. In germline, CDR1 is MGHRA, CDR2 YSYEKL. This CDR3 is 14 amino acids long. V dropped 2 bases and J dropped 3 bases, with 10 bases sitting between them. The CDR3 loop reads CASSQTPVHYGYTF. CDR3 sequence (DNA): TGCGCCAGCAGCCAAACCCCGGTTCACTATGGCTACACCTTC.

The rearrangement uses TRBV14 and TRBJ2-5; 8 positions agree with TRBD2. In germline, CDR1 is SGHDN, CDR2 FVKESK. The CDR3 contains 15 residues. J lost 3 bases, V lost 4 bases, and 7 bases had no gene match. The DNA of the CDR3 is TGTGCCAGCAGCCCCTTAGCGGGGACGAAAGAGACCCAGTACTTC. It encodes CASSPLAGTKETQYF. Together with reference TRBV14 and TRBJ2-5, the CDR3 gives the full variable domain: EAGVTQFPSHSVIEKGQTVTLRCDPISGHDNLYWYRRVMGKEIKFLLHFVKESKQDESGMPNNRFLAERTGGTYSTLKVQPAELEDSGVYFCASSPLAGTKETQYFGPGTRLLVL.

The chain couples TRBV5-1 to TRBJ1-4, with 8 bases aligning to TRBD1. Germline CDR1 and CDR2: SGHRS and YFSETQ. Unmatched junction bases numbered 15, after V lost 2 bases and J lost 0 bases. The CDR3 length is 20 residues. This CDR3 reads CASSLPGGTGIPSTNEKLFF. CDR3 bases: TGCGCCAGCAGCTTACCCGGCGGGACAGGAATTCCTTCAACTAATGAAAAACTGTTTTTT.

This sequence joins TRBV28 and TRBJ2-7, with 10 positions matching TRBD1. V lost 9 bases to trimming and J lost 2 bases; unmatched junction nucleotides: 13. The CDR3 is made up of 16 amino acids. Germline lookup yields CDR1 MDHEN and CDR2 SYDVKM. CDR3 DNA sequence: TGTGCCAGTCCCCCCTCGACAGGGGGCAGCACCTACGAGCAGTACTTC. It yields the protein CASPPSTGGSTYEQYF.

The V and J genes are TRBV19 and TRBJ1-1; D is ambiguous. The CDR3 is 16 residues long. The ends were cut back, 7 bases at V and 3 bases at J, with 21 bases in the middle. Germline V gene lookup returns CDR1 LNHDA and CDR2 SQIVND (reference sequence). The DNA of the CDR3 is TGTGCCAGTACCACCCCCGGGGTAAGGAAGGACACTGAAGCTTTCTTT. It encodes CASTTPGVRKDTEAFF.

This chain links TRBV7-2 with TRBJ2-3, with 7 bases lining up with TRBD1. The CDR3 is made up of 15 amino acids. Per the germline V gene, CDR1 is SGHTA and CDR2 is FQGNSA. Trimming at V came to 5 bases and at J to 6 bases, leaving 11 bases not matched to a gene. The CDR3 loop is CASSLGRQGFDTQYF. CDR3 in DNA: TGTGCCAGCAGCCTAGGACGACAGGGTTTTGATACGCAGTATTTT.